This T cell receptor (beta chain) was recorded in a study of CD8+ T cells in alopecia areata. Study-wide results and limits: Patients shared TCRs less clearly than mice did, possibly for HLA-related reasons.

V was clipped by 6 bases and J by 5 bases; unmatched bases: 6. Germline V gene lookup returns CDR1 KGHSH and CDR2 LQKENI. The CDR3 contains 15 residues. Isolated RNA was reverse transcribed into cDNA used as the sequencing template. The method was immunoSEQ multiplex PCR; TCRdb's version includes in-frame clones alone and lacks a portion of them. This table holds 10,000 to 15,000 clones, approximately 60% found once. About this clone: Its antigen remains unknown.

Peripheral blood samples and lesional scalp punch biopsies were obtained from alopecia areata patients. Sequencing used skin. The sequence derives from a human donor with alopecia areata. The chain links TRBV18 to TRBJ2-5; 13 positions match TRBD2. The CDR3 region is CASSPGLAGAETQYF. In nucleotides, the CDR3 is TGTGCCAGCTCCCCCGGACTAGCGGGAGCCGAGACCCAGTACTTC.